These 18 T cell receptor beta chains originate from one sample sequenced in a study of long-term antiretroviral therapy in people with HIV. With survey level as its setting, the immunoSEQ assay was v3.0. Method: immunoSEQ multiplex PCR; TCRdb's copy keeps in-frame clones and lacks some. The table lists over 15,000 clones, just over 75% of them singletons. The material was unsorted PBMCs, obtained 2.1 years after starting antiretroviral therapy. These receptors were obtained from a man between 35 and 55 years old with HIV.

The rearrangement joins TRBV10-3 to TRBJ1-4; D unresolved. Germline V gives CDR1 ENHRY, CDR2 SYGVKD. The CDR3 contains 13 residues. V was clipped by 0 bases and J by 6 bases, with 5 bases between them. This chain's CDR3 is CAISESAYEKLFF. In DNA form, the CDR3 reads TGTGCCATCAGTGAGTCCGCTTATGAAAAACTGTTTTTT.

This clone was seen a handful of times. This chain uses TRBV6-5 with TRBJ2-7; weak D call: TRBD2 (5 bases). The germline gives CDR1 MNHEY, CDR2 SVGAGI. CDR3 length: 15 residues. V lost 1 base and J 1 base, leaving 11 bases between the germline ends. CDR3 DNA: TGTGCCAGCAGTTACTACGTCGGGGAGTCCTACGAGCAGTACTTC. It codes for CASSYYVGESYEQYF.

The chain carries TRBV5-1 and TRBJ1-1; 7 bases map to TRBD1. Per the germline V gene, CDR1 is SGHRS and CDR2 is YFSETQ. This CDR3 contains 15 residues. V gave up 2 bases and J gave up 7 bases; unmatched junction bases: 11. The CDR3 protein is CASSFSGQDLLEAFF. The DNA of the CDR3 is TGCGCCAGCAGCTTTTCTGGACAGGACCTACTTGAAGCTTTCTTT. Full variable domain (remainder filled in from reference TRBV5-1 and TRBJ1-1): KAGVTQTPRYLIKTRGQQVTLSCSPISGHRSVSWYQQTPGQGLQFLFEYFSETQRNKGNFPGRFSGRQFSNSRSEMNVSTLELGDSALYLCASSFSGQDLLEAFFGQGTRLTVV.

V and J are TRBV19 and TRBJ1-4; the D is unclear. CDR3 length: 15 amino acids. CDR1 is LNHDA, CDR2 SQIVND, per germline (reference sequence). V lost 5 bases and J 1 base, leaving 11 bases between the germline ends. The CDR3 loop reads CASSSDILTNEKLFF. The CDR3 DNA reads TGTGCCAGTAGTTCCGATATTTTAACTAATGAAAAACTGTTTTTT.

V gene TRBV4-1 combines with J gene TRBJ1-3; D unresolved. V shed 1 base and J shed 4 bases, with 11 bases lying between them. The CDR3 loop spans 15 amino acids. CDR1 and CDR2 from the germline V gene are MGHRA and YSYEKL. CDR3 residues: CASSQVLLGGNTIYF. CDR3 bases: TGCGCCAGCAGCCAAGTTCTCTTAGGCGGAAACACCATATATTTT.

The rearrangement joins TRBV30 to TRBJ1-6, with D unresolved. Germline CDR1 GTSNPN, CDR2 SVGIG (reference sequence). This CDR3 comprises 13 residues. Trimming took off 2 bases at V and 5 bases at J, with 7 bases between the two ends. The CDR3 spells CAWSPDHNSPLHF. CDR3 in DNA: TGTGCCTGGAGTCCCGATCATAATTCACCCCTCCACTTT.

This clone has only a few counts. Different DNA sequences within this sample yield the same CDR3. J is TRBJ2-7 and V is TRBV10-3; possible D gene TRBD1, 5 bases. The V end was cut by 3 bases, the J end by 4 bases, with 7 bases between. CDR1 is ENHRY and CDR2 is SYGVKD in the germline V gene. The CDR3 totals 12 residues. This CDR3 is CAISDTGYEQYF. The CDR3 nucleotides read TGTGCCATCAGTGACACAGGTTACGAGCAGTACTTC.

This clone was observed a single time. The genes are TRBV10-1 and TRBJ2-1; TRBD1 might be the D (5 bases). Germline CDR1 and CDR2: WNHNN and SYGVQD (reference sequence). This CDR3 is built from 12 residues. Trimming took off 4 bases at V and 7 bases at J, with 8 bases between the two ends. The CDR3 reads CASSGQRNEQFF. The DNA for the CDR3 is TGCGCCAGCAGTGGACAGAGGAATGAGCAGTTCTTC.

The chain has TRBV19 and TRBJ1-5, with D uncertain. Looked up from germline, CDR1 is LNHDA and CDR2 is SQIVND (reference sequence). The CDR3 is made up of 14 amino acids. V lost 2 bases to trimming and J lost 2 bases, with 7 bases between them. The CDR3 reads CASSISERNQPQHF. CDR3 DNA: TGTGCCAGTAGTATATCAGAGCGCAATCAGCCCCAGCATTTT.

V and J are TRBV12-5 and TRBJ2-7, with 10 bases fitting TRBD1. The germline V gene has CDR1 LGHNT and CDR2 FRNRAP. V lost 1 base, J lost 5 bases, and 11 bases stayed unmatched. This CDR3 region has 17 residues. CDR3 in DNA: TGTGCTAGTGGTTTGGGCTTCTCCCGACAGGGGGCCCACGAGCAGTACTTC. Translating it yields CASGLGFSRQGAHEQYF. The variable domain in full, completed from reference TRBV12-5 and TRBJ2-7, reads DARVTQTPRHKVTEMGQEVTMRCQPILGHNTVFWYRQTMMQGLELLAYFRNRAPLDDSGMPKDRFSAEMPDATLATLKIQPSEPRDSAVYFCASGLGFSRQGAHEQYFGPGTRLTVT.

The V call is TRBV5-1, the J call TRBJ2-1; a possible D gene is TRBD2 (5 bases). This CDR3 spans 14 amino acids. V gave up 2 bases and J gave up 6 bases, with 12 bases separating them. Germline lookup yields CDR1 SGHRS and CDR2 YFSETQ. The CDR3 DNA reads TGCGCCAGCAGCTTACTCGGACTTCGCAATGAGCAGTTCTTC. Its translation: CASSLLGLRNEQFF.

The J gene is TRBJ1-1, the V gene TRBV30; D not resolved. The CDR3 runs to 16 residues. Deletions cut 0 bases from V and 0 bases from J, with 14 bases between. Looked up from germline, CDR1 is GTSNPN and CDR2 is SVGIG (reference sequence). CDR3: CAWSVRTPAVNTEAFF. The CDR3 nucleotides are TGTGCCTGGAGTGTACGGACCCCGGCCGTGAACACTGAAGCTTTCTTT.

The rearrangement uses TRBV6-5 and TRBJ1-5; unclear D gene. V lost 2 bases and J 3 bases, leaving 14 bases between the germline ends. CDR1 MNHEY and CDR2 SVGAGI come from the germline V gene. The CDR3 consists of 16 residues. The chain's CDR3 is CASSYKSLAVNQPQHF. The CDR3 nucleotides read TGTGCCAGCAGTTACAAATCCTTGGCGGTCAATCAGCCCCAGCATTTT.

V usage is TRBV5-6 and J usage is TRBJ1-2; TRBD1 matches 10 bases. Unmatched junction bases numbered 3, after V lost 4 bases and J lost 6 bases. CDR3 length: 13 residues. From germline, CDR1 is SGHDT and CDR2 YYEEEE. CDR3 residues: CASSTGQGDGYTF. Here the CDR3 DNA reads TGTGCCAGCAGCACTGGACAGGGGGATGGCTACACCTTC.

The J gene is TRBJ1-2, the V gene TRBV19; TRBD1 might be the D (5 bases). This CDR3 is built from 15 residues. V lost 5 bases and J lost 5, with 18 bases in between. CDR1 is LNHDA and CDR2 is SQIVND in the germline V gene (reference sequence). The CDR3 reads CASSFPERGFYGYTF. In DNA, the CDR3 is TGTGCCAGTAGTTTTCCCGAGAGGGGATTTTATGGCTACACCTTC.

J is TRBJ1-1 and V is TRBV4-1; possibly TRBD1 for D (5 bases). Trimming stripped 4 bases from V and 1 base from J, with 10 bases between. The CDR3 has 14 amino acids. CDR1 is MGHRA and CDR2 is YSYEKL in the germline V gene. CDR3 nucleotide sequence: TGCGCCAGCAGCCCCCCAACAGGGAACACTGAAGCTTTCTTT. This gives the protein CASSPPTGNTEAFF.

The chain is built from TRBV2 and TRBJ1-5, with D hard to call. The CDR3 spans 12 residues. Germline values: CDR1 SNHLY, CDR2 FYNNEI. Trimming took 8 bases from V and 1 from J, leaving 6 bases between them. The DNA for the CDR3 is TGTGCCAGCCGACTGAGCAATCAGCCCCAGCATTTT. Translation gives CASRLSNQPQHF.

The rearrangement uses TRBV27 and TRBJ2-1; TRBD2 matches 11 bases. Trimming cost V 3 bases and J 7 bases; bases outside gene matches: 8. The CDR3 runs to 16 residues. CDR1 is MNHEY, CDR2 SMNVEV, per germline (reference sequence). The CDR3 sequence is CASSFLSGGAGNEQFF. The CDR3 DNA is TGTGCCAGCAGTTTCCTTAGCGGGGGGGCCGGGAATGAGCAGTTCTTC.